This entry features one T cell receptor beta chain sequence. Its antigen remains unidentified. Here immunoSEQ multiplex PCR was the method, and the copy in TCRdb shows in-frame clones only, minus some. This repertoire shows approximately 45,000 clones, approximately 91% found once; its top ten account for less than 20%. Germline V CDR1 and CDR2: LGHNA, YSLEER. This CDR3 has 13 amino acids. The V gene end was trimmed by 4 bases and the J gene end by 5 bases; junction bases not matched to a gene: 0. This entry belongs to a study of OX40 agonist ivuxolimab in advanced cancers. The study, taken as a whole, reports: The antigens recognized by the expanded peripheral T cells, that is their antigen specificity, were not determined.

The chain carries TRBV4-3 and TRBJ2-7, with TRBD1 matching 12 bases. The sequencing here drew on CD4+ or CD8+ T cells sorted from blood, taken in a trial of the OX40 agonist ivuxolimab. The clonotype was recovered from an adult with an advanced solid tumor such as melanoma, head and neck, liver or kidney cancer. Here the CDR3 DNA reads TGCGCCAGCAGCCGGGACAGGGGGCACGAGCAGTACTTC. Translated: CASSRDRGHEQYF.